This T cell receptor beta chain was found in a study of blood T cell repertoires in COVID-19. Study in general: Acute and convalescent COVID-19 samples came from the United States, Italy and Spain. The cDNA or gDNA used as material had been derived from T cells, B-cell-depleted T cells, or PBMCs.

Under the authors' procedure: Amplification of reference gene primers provided the estimated nucleated cell counts. Profiling relied on immunoSEQ multiplex PCR, and the TCRdb table lists in-frame clones only, not all of them. From that table come the V and J calls and clone size; the DNA was used to work out D and trimming. The table lists tens of thousands of clones, approximately 86% of them singletons. This clonotype was obtained from a human donor in a cohort sampled during active COVID-19. The donor label of this sample is uncertain. The sequencing sample was made of peripheral blood.

In DNA form, the CDR3 reads TGTGCCAGCAGCTCCGGAGTTGGTCAGCCCCAGCATTTT. Translated: CASSSGVGQPQHF. This chain links TRBV11-2 with TRBJ1-5; no firm D call. The CDR3 length is 13 residues. CDR1 and CDR2 from the germline V gene are SGHAT and FQNNGV. Trimming stripped 4 bases from V and 6 bases from J, with 10 bases between.